One and the same sample provided the 23 T cell receptor beta chains below, sequenced in a study of post-analysis software for immune sequencing data. Included in the TCR beta cDNA libraries were unique molecular identifiers. MiXCR was run by TCRdb on the PCR reads, yielding one entry per CDR3 protein. The sample holds around 200,000 distinct CDR3 sequences, 25% to 35% seen once. No cognate antigen is known for these TCRs. Study-level results: Patients carried roughly five TRBV segments more frequently than controls did, and TRBV5-6, TRBV5-1 and TRBV20-1 were among them.

Specimen: blood. These receptors came from a girl aged 2 to 17 with multiple sclerosis.

The chain has TRBV25-1 and TRBJ2-4, with no clear D. V dropped 6 bases and J dropped 6 bases, with 6 bases sitting between them. CDR3 size: 11 residues. Germline CDR1 reads MGHDK; CDR2 reads SYGVNS. The CDR3 DNA follows: TGTGCCAGCAGCCAAGGAAACATTCAGTACTTC. It translates to CASSQGNIQYF. Full variable domain (remainder filled in from reference TRBV25-1 and TRBJ2-4): EADIYQTPRYLVIGTGKKITLECSQTMGHDKMYWYQQDPGMELHLIHYSYGVNSTEKGDLSSESTVSRIRTEHFPLTLESARPSHTSQYLCASSQGNIQYFGAGTRLSVL.

The genes are TRBV5-1 and TRBJ1-1; D gene unclear. CDR1 SGHRS and CDR2 YFSETQ come from the germline V gene. V was trimmed by 1 base and J by 1 base, leaving 8 bases between them. This CDR3 has 14 amino acids. Here the CDR3 reads CASSLTRSNTEAFF. CDR3 DNA sequence: TGCGCCAGCAGCTTGACTAGGTCGAACACTGAAGCTTTCTTT.

CDR3 region: CSARDPSTSGGAGTQYF. In nucleotides, the CDR3 is TGCAGTGCTAGAGACCCATCGACTAGCGGGGGGGCCGGGACCCAGTACTTC. The chain couples TRBV20-1 to TRBJ2-5; TRBD2 matches 14 bases. The trim removed 0 bases at V and 7 bases at J, leaving 10 bases unmatched. CDR1 DFQATT and CDR2 SNEGSKA come from the germline V gene (reference sequence). The CDR3 runs 17 residues.

This clonotype was recorded once. A much larger clone differs from this one at a single base, so this may be a read error. The rearrangement joins TRBV15 to TRBJ2-1; D not resolved. The V gene's germline CDR1 is LNHNV and CDR2 YYDKDF (reference sequence). This CDR3 comprises 18 residues. CDR3 residues: CATSRDWRLASSYDEQFF. For the CDR3, the DNA is TGTGCCACCAGCAGAGATTGGAGACTGGCAAGCTCCTACGATGAGCAGTTCTTC.

This clonotype was picked up a small number of times. This sequence joins TRBV18 and TRBJ2-5, with D possibly being TRBD2 (6 bases). The CDR3 contains 14 residues. Germline-derived CDR1 and CDR2 are KGHSH and LQKENI. Trimming stripped 1 base from V and 5 bases from J, with 11 bases between. The CDR3 DNA reads as TGTGCCAGCTCACCACGGAGGGACGTGGAGACCCAGTACTTC. It specifies CASSPRRDVETQYF.

V gene TRBV7-2 combines with J gene TRBJ1-3; no clear D. V shed 5 bases and J shed 4 bases, with 15 bases lying between them. Germline V gene sequence: CDR1 SGHTA, CDR2 FQGNSA. The CDR3 contains 15 residues. The chain's CDR3 is CASSIRRAAGNTIYF. CDR3 DNA: TGTGCCAGCAGCATTAGACGGGCAGCGGGAAACACCATATATTTT.

In this sample, this clonotype turned up many times. The V gene is TRBV20-1, the J gene TRBJ2-2; 7 bases line up with TRBD2. Germline V gene sequence: CDR1 DFQATT, CDR2 SNEGSKA (reference sequence). CDR3 length: 15 amino acids. V trimming: 3 bases; J trimming: 4 bases; junction bases outside the gene matches: 8. CDR3 loop: CSARRAGMSTGELFF. Here the CDR3 DNA reads TGCAGTGCTAGGCGAGCGGGGATGAGCACCGGGGAGCTGTTTTTT.

This clonotype was seen ten or more times. The chain links TRBV14 to TRBJ2-3; D is undetermined. The CDR3 is 16 residues long. Germline-derived CDR1 and CDR2 are SGHDN and FVKESK. V was clipped by 0 bases and J by 0 bases, with 10 bases between them. CDR3: CASSQDRVASTDTQYF. As DNA, the CDR3 is TGTGCCAGCAGCCAAGATCGGGTTGCTAGCACAGATACGCAGTATTTT.

Comment on this clonotype: Possible read error: a much larger clone is one base away. The rearrangement joins TRBV5-4 to TRBJ2-3, with D hard to call. This CDR3 is 13 amino acids long. CDR1 and CDR2 from the germline V gene are SGHNT and YYREEE (reference sequence). As DNA, the CDR3 is TGTGTCAGCAGCTTGGTTGGGGCAGATACGCAGTATTTT. It translates to CVSSLVGADTQYF. Filled out from reference TRBV5-4 and TRBJ2-3, the complete variable domain reads ETGVTQSPTHLIKTRGQQVTLRCSSQSGHNTVSWYQQALGQGPQFIFQYYREEENGRGNFPPRFSGLQFPNYSSELNVNALELDDSALYLCVSSLVGADTQYFGPGTRLTVL.

The chain couples TRBV28 to TRBJ2-1; 7 bases line up with TRBD1. Trimming at V came to 11 bases and at J to 15 bases, leaving 19 bases not matched to a gene. Germline loops: CDR1 MDHEN, CDR2 SYDVKM. This CDR3 spans 13 amino acids. The CDR3 region is CASAHGSGTVRFF. The DNA of the CDR3 is TGTGCCTCAGCACACGGATCCGGGACAGTTCGGTTCTTC.

This clonotype was seen only a few times. The chain employs TRBV18 and TRBJ1-1; D gene unclear. The germline V gene has CDR1 KGHSH and CDR2 LQKENI. This CDR3 spans 14 amino acids. V was clipped by 1 base and J by 1 base, with 7 bases between them. CDR3 in amino acids: CASSPQGSNTEAFF. As DNA, the CDR3 is TGTGCCAGCTCACCACAGGGTTCGAACACTGAAGCTTTCTTT.

Concerning this clonotype itself: One end of the junction is discordant with germline, which a read error may explain. The gene calls are TRBV13 and TRBJ1-6; tentatively, D is TRBD1 (6 bases). This CDR3 has 15 amino acids. Germline V gene data show CDR1 as PRHDT and CDR2 as FYEKMQ (reference sequence). The CDR3 loop is CASSSGQSYNSPPHF. The CDR3, as DNA: TGTGCCAGCAGCTCCGGACAGTCCTATAATTCGCCCCCCCACTTT.

The V call is TRBV12-3 or TRBV12-4, the J call TRBJ1-4; maybe TRBD1 (6 bases). V gave up 6 bases and J gave up 8 bases, with 16 bases separating them. CDR3 length equals 14 residues. The CDR3: CASRRTDWGEKLFF. As DNA, the CDR3 is TGTGCCAGCAGACGGACAGACTGGGGGGAAAAACTGTTTTTT.

To note about this clonotype: Sequence at one end of the junction differs from germline and may be a read error. This chain connects TRBV6-5 to TRBJ1-4, with a weak D call TRBD1 (5 bases). The CDR3 extends over 15 amino acids. CDR1 is MNHEY, CDR2 SVGAGI, per germline. The CDR3 DNA reads TGTGCCAGCAGTTACTCATGGCAGGGTAATGAAAAACGGTTTTTT. This codes for CASSYSWQGNEKRFF.

This clonotype occurred many times. The genes are TRBV25-1 and TRBJ1-2; D not resolved. The CDR3 consists of 13 residues. Germline V gene data show CDR1 as MGHDK and CDR2 as SYGVNS. V was pared by 3 bases and J by 3 bases, with 8 bases between. CDR3 loop: CASSDLGHYGYTF. CDR3 DNA sequence: TGTGCCAGCAGTGATCTCGGGCACTATGGCTACACCTTC.

In regard to this clonotype: Since a much larger clone is just one base distant, this may be a read error. The V gene is TRBV28, the J gene TRBJ2-7; 9 bases agree with TRBD1. CDR1 and CDR2 from the germline V gene are MDHEN and SYDVKM. The CDR3 runs 14 residues. Here the CDR3 reads CANSLPGQGNEQYF. The DNA of the CDR3 is TGTGCCAACAGTTTACCGGGACAGGGAAACGAGCAGTACTTC. Full variable domain (rest looked up from reference TRBV28 and TRBJ2-7): DVKVTQSSRYLVKRTGEKVFLECVQDMDHENMFWYRQDPGLGLRLIYFSYDVKMKEKGDIPEGYSVSREKKERFSLILESASTNQTSMYLCANSLPGQGNEQYFGPGTRLTVT.

The chain is built from TRBV6-6 and TRBJ2-3; TRBD2 matches 7 bases. The CDR3 loop spans 16 amino acids. J was trimmed by 5 bases and V by 6 bases; bases with no gene match: 14. Germline CDR1 reads MNHNY; CDR2 reads SVGAGI (reference sequence). CDR3 sequence reads: CASRDGTNGKGDTQYF. The CDR3 DNA reads as TGTGCCAGCAGGGACGGGACTAACGGGAAAGGAGATACGCAGTATTTT.

This clonotype was seen repeatedly, ten times or more. The chain recombines TRBV20-1 with TRBJ2-7; tentatively, D is TRBD1 or TRBD2 (5 bases each). V shed 3 bases and J shed 2 bases, with 11 bases lying between them. The CDR3 spans 13 residues. In germline, CDR1 is DFQATT, CDR2 SNEGSKA (reference sequence). The CDR3 sequence: CSARGDLTYEQYF. In nucleotides, the CDR3 is TGCAGTGCTAGGGGGGACCTCACCTACGAGCAGTACTTC.

The sample holds many counts of this clonotype. The chain has TRBV2 and TRBJ2-1; D not resolved. Germline V gives CDR1 SNHLY, CDR2 FYNNEI. The CDR3 is 13 amino acids. Trimming took off 4 bases at V and 4 bases at J, with 8 bases between the two ends. The CDR3 bases are TGTGCCAGCAGTGTGGAGATTTACAATGAGCAGTTCTTC. It yields the protein CASSVEIYNEQFF. Looking up the rest from reference TRBV2 and TRBJ2-1 gives the full variable domain: EPEVTQTPSHQVTQMGQEVILRCVPISNHLYFYWYRQILGQKVEFLVSFYNNEISEKSEIFDDQFSVERPDGSNFTLKIRSTKLEDSAMYFCASSVEIYNEQFFGPGTRLTVL.

This clonotype showed up just a few times. A clone one base away is much larger, so this may be a read error. The CDR3 protein is CCVRLTDTQYF. The CDR3 region has the DNA TGCTGCGTTCGGCTTACAGATACGCAGTATTTT. The rearrangement joins TRBV29-1 to TRBJ2-3; unclear D gene. Germline values: CDR1 SQVTM, CDR2 ANQGSEA. The CDR3 is 11 residues long.

This clonotype was counted at least ten times. The chain employs TRBV5-5 and TRBJ2-7; D is perhaps TRBD1 (7 bases). The V gene lost 4 bases and the J gene lost 0 bases, with 14 bases spanning the gap. CDR3 size: 15 residues. Germline V gives CDR1 SGHKS, CDR2 YYEKEE (reference sequence). The CDR3 bases are TGTGCCAGCAGCCGCGGGACAGCCTCCTCCTACGAGCAGTACTTC. Translating it yields CASSRGTASSYEQYF.

This clonotype has at least ten counts. The rearrangement joins TRBV5-1 to TRBJ1-1, with TRBD1 matching 9 bases. V was pared by 2 bases and J by 6 bases, with 2 bases of the junction left unmatched. CDR1 and CDR2 from the germline V gene are SGHRS and YFSETQ. CDR3 size: 13 residues. The CDR3 coding sequence is TGCGCCAGCAGCTTACAGGGGGCGGCTGAAGCTTTCTTT. Residues: CASSLQGAAEAFF.

This clonotype came up many times. The chain is built from TRBV4-2 and TRBJ2-1; D gene uncertain. V lost 4 bases and J 4 bases, leaving 8 bases between the germline ends. CDR1 and CDR2 from the germline V gene are LGHNA and YNFKEQ. This CDR3 region has 13 residues. The CDR3 region has the DNA TGTGCCAGCAGCCTCGGGCGGTACAATGAGCAGTTCTTC. It encodes CASSLGRYNEQFF.